This T cell receptor (beta chain) is drawn from a study of blood T cell repertoires in COVID-19. The protocol was immunoSEQ multiplex PCR, while the TCRdb copy is restricted to in-frame clones and leaves out a portion. The data hold approximately 530,000 clones, with roughly nine tenths observed a single time. The germline V gene encodes CDR1 GTSNPN and CDR2 SVGIG (reference sequence). V shed 3 bases and J 4 bases; nucleotides not matched to a gene: 2. The CDR3 extends over 13 amino acids. The receptor was derived from a woman in her 50s with COVID-19, enrolled during active disease. The chain uses TRBV30 and TRBJ1-5, with 8 bases lining up with TRBD1. The sequenced sample consisted of peripheral blood. The CDR3 here is CAWRGQGNQPQHF. DNA for the CDR3: TGTGCCTGGAGAGGACAGGGAAATCAGCCCCAGCATTTT.